These T cell receptor beta chains were read from a single sample in a study of cytomegalovirus exposure and HLA in healthy donors. Sequencing was performed with immunoSEQ multiplex PCR; in TCRdb, only in-frame clones are kept and a portion is missing. The data show roughly 180,000 clones, over 70% seen once. Sequencing was done on a sample of PBMCs. The receptors come from a man younger than 40 in good health and CMV-seropositive. Both conserved end residues are part of each CDR3. The order of the fields is V gene, D gene, J gene, clone size, CDR3 DNA, CDR3 protein. A D gene is named only where the DNA matches it firmly. Rows give clone size only sometimes, using once, few, many, or a class for an expanded clone.

>TRBV5-4|TRBD2|TRBJ2-1|NA
TGTGCCAGGGGGACTAGCGGGAGGATAGATGAGCAGTTCTTC
CARGTSGRIDEQFF
>TRBV15|NA|TRBJ1-2|few
TGTGCCACCAGCAGAGACAGGGGCTATGGCTACACCTTC
CATSRDRGYGYTF
>TRBV2|NA|TRBJ2-1|few
TGTGCCAGCAAGTTGGACCCAGACAGGTTCAATGAGCAGTTCTTC
CASKLDPDRFNEQFF
>TRBV27|NA|TRBJ1-5|NA
TGTGCCAGCAGTTTCACTGGTCTCCGCAATCAGCCCCAGCATTTT
CASSFTGLRNQPQHF
>TRBV12-5|TRBD2|TRBJ2-7|NA
TGTGCTAGTGGTTTGGTCGAGAGCGGGGGAAACGAGCAGTACTTC
CASGLVESGGNEQYF
>TRBV5-1|NA|TRBJ1-1|once
TGCGCCAGCAGCGTTGGGGCGGACCTGAACACTGAAGCTTTCTTT
CASSVGADLNTEAFF
>TRBV30|NA|TRBJ1-1|NA
TGTGCCTGGAGTTTCAAAAACACTGAAGCTTTCTTT
CAWSFKNTEAFF
>TRBV9|TRBD1|TRBJ2-2|once
TGTGCCAGCAGCGCTACTGGACAGGGGGCTTACACCGGGGAGCTGTTTTTT
CASSATGQGAYTGELFF
>TRBV5-6|NA|TRBJ1-2|NA
TGTGCCAGCAGCTTGGCCTCCTCGGATCCTAGCTATGGCTACACCTTC
CASSLASSDPSYGYTF
>TRBV2|TRBD1|TRBJ1-1|NA
TGTGCCAGCAGACCAAACAGGGGTAGCACTGAAGCTTTCTTT
CASRPNRGSTEAFF
>TRBV9|NA|TRBJ2-1|once
TGTGCCAGCAGCGTAGGTGGGGCAAGTATGAATGAGCAGTTCTTC
CASSVGGASMNEQFF
>TRBV19|TRBD1|TRBJ1-1|NA
TGTGCCAGTAGTACAGCATGGACAGGCAACACTGAAGCTTTCTTT
CASSTAWTGNTEAFF
>TRBV4-3|TRBD1|TRBJ1-1|NA
TGCGCCAGCAGCCAAGGCGGGACAGGGATAGCTGAAGCTTTCTTT
CASSQGGTGIAEAFF
>TRBV19|TRBD1|TRBJ2-2|NA
TGTGCCAGTAGTATAGTCCGGACAGGGTGGCGCACCGGGGAGCTGTTTTTT
CASSIVRTGWRTGELFF
>TRBV2|TRBD1|TRBJ1-2|NA
TGTGCCAGCAGTGAAGTCCCTCGGGACAGGGGGCGAGGCTACACCTTC
CASSEVPRDRGRGYTF
>TRBV9|NA|TRBJ1-1|NA
TGTGCCAGCAACCTCGGAGGTGTGAACACTGAAGCTTTCTTT
CASNLGGVNTEAFF
>TRBV5-5|TRBD2|TRBJ2-1|NA
TGTGCCAGCAGACAAGGGACTAGCGGGAGCTCCTACAATGAGCAGTTCTTC
CASRQGTSGSSYNEQFF
>TRBV5-1|NA|TRBJ1-1|NA
TGCGCCAGCAGCTTAGGGGGGAGGGCTGAAGCTTTCTTT
CASSLGGRAEAFF
>TRBV11-2|NA|TRBJ2-1|NA
TGTGCCAGCAGCTTATTATCAGGAACATCACTCACGGGAGAGCAGTTCTTC
CASSLLSGTSLTGEQFF
>TRBV14|NA|TRBJ2-1|NA
TGTGCCAGCAGCCAATCCCCCCTTTTCAGGTACAATGAGCAGTTCTTC
CASSQSPLFRYNEQFF
>TRBV9|NA|TRBJ1-1|once
TGTGCCAGCAGCCTAATACCGGGGGGCCAGGGGAACACTGAAGCTTTCTTT
CASSLIPGGQGNTEAFF
>TRBV5-6|NA|TRBJ2-2|NA
TGTGCCAGCAGCCCCGAAGGTTGGAGGGTCGCCACCGGGGAGCTGTTTTTT
CASSPEGWRVATGELFF
>TRBV30|TRBD2|TRBJ2-5|once
TGTGCCTGGAGTGTACTAAGCGGGAGGCCTCAAGAGACCCAGTACTTC
CAWSVLSGRPQETQYF
>TRBV6-1|TRBD1|TRBJ1-1|NA
TGTGCCAGCAGTCCATCCCGGACAGGGAACACTGAAGCTCTCTTT
CASSPSRTGNTEALF
>TRBV5-1|TRBD1|TRBJ2-2|once
TGCGCCAGCAGAACCCCCGGACAGGGCGGCACCGGGGAGCTGTTTTTT
CASRTPGQGGTGELFF
>TRBV5-1|TRBD1|TRBJ1-1|once
TGCGCCAGCAGCTTCGGACAGGGGGCGGTGAACACTGAAGCTTTCTTT
CASSFGQGAVNTEAFF
>TRBV7-6|TRBD2|TRBJ2-3|NA
TGTGCCAGCAGCTCAGTAGCGGGCCCGACAGATACGCAGTATTTT
CASSSVAGPTDTQYF
>TRBV28|TRBD2|TRBJ2-1|NA
TGTGCCAGCACCCCCTGGGGGACTAGCGGAAGGGACAATGAGCAGTTCTTC
CASTPWGTSGRDNEQFF
>TRBV15|TRBD1|TRBJ2-5|NA
TGTGCCACCAGCAGGGAAGGGACAGGTGGAGAGACCCAGTACTTC
CATSREGTGGETQYF
>TRBV5-1|TRBD1|TRBJ1-1|NA
TGCGCCAGCAGCTTCGGACAGGGGGCCGCTAACACTGAAGCTTTCTTT
CASSFGQGAANTEAFF
>TRBV11-3|NA|TRBJ2-5|NA
TGTGCTAGCAGCTTAGGTCGGGTTTCAGAGACCCAGTACTTC
CASSLGRVSETQYF
>TRBV2|TRBD2|TRBJ2-2|NA
TGTGCCAGCAAGGGACTAGCGGGAGCCTCCACCGGGGAGCTGTTTTTT
CASKGLAGASTGELFF
>TRBV6-6|TRBD1|TRBJ2-7|NA
TGTGCCAGCAGTTACAGGGGGCACGAGCAGTACTTC
CASSYRGHEQYF
>TRBV7-9|NA|TRBJ1-6|NA
TGTGCCAGCAGCCCTAATGCCCCGGCCCTCCACTTT
CASSPNAPALHF
>TRBV2|NA|TRBJ2-3|NA
TGTGCCAGCAGTGTGGGGGGGCGCACAGATACGCAGTATTTT
CASSVGGRTDTQYF
>TRBV7-8|TRBD1|TRBJ1-1|NA
TGTGCCAGCAGCTTAGTCCAGGGGGCGGCTGAAGCTTTCTTT
CASSLVQGAAEAFF
>TRBV15|NA|TRBJ1-3|NA
TGTGCCACCAGCAGAGACCTTCACAGTGGAAACACCATATATTTT
CATSRDLHSGNTIYF
>TRBV2|TRBD1|TRBJ2-2|NA
TGTGCCAGCAGGACAGGGGGCGCGGGCACCGGGGAGCTGTTTTTT
CASRTGGAGTGELFF
>TRBV9|TRBD2|TRBJ2-1|NA
TGTGCCAGCAGCGTAGGGCTAGCGGGAGTCGATGAGCAGTTCTTC
CASSVGLAGVDEQFF
>TRBV4-2|NA|TRBJ2-2|NA
TGTGCCAGCAGCCAAGGATGGACGGGGGCGAACACCGGGGAGCTGTTTTTT
CASSQGWTGANTGELFF
>TRBV7-9|NA|TRBJ2-7|NA
TGTGCCAGCAGCTCTACAGGGCTCGAGCAGTACTTC
CASSSTGLEQYF
>TRBV27|TRBD1|TRBJ2-7|few
TGTGCCAGCAGTCCCCGGGACAGGGGGTCCTCTAGCTCCTACGAGCAGTACTTC
CASSPRDRGSSSSYEQYF
>TRBV6-5|NA|TRBJ2-7|NA
TGTGCCAGGTCTACAGGGTTCGAGCAGTACTTC
CARSTGFEQYF
>TRBV6-6|NA|TRBJ1-1|NA
TGTGCCAGCAGTCACGACAGCTCCCGAAGGAACACTGAAGCTTTCTTT
CASSHDSSRRNTEAFF
>TRBV28|NA|TRBJ2-3|once
TGTGCCAGCAGTTTGGCCATAGATACGCAGTATTTT
CASSLAIDTQYF
>TRBV18|NA|TRBJ2-3|NA
TGTGCCAGCTCACCTAGCGGTAGCACAGATACGCAGTATTTT
CASSPSGSTDTQYF
>TRBV6-4|NA|TRBJ2-3|few
TGTGCCAGCAGTGGAGGGACTCCCCTGGATACGCAGTATTTT
CASSGGTPLDTQYF
>TRBV7-3|TRBD2|TRBJ2-1|NA
TGTGCCAGCAGCTTATTTGGGGAACTAGCGAGGGAATACAATGAGCAGTTCTTC
CASSLFGELAREYNEQFF
>TRBV10-3|TRBD2|TRBJ2-7|NA
TGTGCCATCAGTGATGGTCTAGCGGGCGAGCAGTACTTC
CAISDGLAGEQYF
>TRBV25-1|TRBD2|TRBJ2-1|once
TGTGCCAGCAAGGTCTCTGCGGGAGTCGTTGACAATGAGCAGTTCTTC
CASKVSAGVVDNEQFF
>TRBV7-9|TRBD2|TRBJ2-7|NA
TGTTCCAGCAGCCCTCCCACTAGCGGGGTATCTTACGAGCAGTACTTC
CSSSPPTSGVSYEQYF
>TRBV5-4|TRBD1|TRBJ1-2|NA
TGTGCCAGCAGCCCCGGACAGGGGGACTATGGCTACACCTTC
CASSPGQGDYGYTF
>TRBV9|TRBD2|TRBJ2-3|NA
TGTGCCAGCAGCGTAGAGGGCGGGAGTTCAGATACGCAGTATTTT
CASSVEGGSSDTQYF
>TRBV6-5|TRBD1|TRBJ1-2|once
TGTGCCAGCAGCCGGACAGGGGAACACTATGGCTACACCTTC
CASSRTGEHYGYTF
>TRBV11-2|TRBD2|TRBJ2-3|few
TGTGCCAGCAGCGCAAGACTAGCGGGCACAGATACGCAGTATTTT
CASSARLAGTDTQYF
>TRBV6-5|TRBD1|TRBJ1-2|NA
TGTGCCAGCAGCCCCTCCGTGACAGGGCTCCACTACACCTTC
CASSPSVTGLHYTF
>TRBV2|TRBD1|TRBJ1-5|NA
TGTGCCAGCAGCGTTATTGGACAGGGCAATCAGCCCCAGCATTTT
CASSVIGQGNQPQHF
>TRBV15|TRBD1|TRBJ2-7|NA
TGTGCCACCAGCAGAGCCCGGGACAGGGGGCGCTCCTACGAGCAGTACTTC
CATSRARDRGRSYEQYF
>TRBV5-6|NA|TRBJ2-5|NA
TGTGCCAGCAGCTTAAGAGCAGGAGAGACCCAGTACTTC
CASSLRAGETQYF